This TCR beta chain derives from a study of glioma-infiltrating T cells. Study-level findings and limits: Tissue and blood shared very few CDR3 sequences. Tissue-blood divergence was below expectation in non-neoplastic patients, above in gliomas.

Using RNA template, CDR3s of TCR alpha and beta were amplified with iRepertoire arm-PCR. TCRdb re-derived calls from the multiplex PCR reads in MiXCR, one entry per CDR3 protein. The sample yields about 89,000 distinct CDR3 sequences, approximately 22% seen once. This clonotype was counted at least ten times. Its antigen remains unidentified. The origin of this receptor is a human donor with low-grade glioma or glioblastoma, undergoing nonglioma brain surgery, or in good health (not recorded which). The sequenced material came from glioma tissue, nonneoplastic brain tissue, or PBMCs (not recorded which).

CDR3 sequence (DNA): TGTGCCAGCAGTCCCCGGGGATGGGATCAGCCCCAGCATTTT. This translates into CASSPRGWDQPQHF. The chain couples TRBV27 to TRBJ1-5; the D is unclear. Per the germline V gene, CDR1 is MNHEY and CDR2 is SMNVEV (reference sequence). The CDR3 runs 14 residues. V lost 5 bases and J lost 5, with 13 bases in between.